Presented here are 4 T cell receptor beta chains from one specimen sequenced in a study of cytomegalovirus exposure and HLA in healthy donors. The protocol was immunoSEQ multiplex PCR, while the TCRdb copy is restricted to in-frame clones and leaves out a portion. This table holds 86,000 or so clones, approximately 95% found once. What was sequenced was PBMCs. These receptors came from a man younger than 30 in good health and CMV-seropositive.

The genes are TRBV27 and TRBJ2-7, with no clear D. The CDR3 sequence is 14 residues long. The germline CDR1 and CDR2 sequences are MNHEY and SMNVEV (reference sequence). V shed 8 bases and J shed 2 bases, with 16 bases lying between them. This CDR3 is CASRVSLSPYEQYF. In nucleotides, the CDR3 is TGTGCCAGCCGCGTCTCCCTATCACCCTACGAGCAGTACTTC.

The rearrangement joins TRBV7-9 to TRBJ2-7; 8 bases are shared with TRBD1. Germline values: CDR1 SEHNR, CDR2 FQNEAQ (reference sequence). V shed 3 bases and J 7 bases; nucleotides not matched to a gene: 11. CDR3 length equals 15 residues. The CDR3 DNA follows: TGTGCCAGCAGCTTCCCTCCGGACAGGGCGGGGGAGCAGTACTTC. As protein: CASSFPPDRAGEQYF.

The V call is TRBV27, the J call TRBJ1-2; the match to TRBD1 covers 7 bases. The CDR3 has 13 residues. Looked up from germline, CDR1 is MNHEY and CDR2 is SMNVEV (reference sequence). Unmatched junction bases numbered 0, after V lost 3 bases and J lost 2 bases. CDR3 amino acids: CASSLTGNYGYTF. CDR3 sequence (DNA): TGTGCCAGCAGTTTGACAGGGAACTATGGCTACACCTTC.

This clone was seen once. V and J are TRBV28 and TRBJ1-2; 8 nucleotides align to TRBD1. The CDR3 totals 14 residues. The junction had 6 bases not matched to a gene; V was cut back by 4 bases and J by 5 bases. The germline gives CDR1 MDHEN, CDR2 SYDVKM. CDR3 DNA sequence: TGTGCCAGCAGTTCCGGACAGGGAAGGTATGGCTACACCTTC. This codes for CASSSGQGRYGYTF.